A single sample is the source of the 22 T cell receptor beta chains below, sequenced in a study of T cell responses to AZD1222 COVID-19 vaccine. Libraries were prepared by immunoSEQ multiplex PCR; TCRdb keeps only in-frame clonotypes and omits some of them. Here the sample spans around 110,000 clones, around 94% being singletons. The sample in question was peripheral blood, obtained on day 0 of AZD1222 vaccination. The receptors originated from an adult in good health.

The rearrangement uses TRBV11-2 and TRBJ1-6; no reliable D call. Germline CDR1 reads SGHAT; CDR2 reads FQNNGV. The CDR3 is 17 residues long. V was cut by 0 bases and J by 0 bases, with 9 bases left in between. CDR3 sequence reads: CASSLDTRSSYNSPLHF. CDR3 DNA sequence: TGTGCCAGCAGCTTAGACACCAGAAGCTCCTATAATTCACCCCTCCACTTT.

Details on this clone: This CDR3 is also generated by other DNA sequences in the sample. CDR3 protein: CASSQGANYGYTF. DNA of the CDR3: TGTGCCAGCAGCCAAGGGGCCAACTATGGCTACACCTTC. The rearrangement links TRBV14 to TRBJ1-2; D is uncertain. The germline V and J ends were trimmed by 1 base and 2 bases, with 5 bases remaining between them. This CDR3 has 13 amino acids. Germline CDR1 and CDR2: SGHDN and FVKESK.

In its sample, this clone was seen once. The chain joins TRBV4-1 to TRBJ2-1; D is possibly TRBD1 or TRBD2 (6 bases each). CDR1 and CDR2 from the germline V gene are MGHRA and YSYEKL. The CDR3 has 15 residues. Trimming shortened V by 0 bases and J by 7 bases, and 13 bases separated the two germline ends. DNA for the CDR3: TGCGCCAGCAGCCAAGATGGGGGGCCGGGTAATGAGCAGTTCTTC. The encoded protein is CASSQDGGPGNEQFF.

This rearrangement joins TRBV10-3 to TRBJ2-1, with D uncertain. This CDR3 region has 14 residues. In germline, CDR1 is ENHRY, CDR2 SYGVKD. The V and J ends lost 0 bases and 3 bases respectively, with 6 bases between them. CDR3 in amino acids: CAISESPGYNEQFF. In DNA form, the CDR3 reads TGTGCCATCAGTGAGTCCCCGGGCTACAATGAGCAGTTCTTC.

V and J are TRBV28 and TRBJ2-1; D is perhaps TRBD2 (5 bases). This CDR3 is 13 amino acids long. Per the germline V gene, CDR1 is MDHEN and CDR2 is SYDVKM. Trimming took off 5 bases at V and 2 bases at J, with 7 bases between the two ends. The CDR3 sequence: CASSAGTYNEQFF. CDR3 nucleotides: TGTGCCAGCAGTGCGGGTACCTACAATGAGCAGTTCTTC.

This rearrangement joins TRBV6-1 to TRBJ1-6; D possibly corresponds to TRBD1 (5 bases). The length of the CDR3 is 16 residues. Trimming stripped 2 bases from V and 9 bases from J, with 17 bases between. Germline loops: CDR1 MNHNS, CDR2 SASEGT. CDR3 protein: CASSETGGSGVSPLHF. The CDR3 coding sequence is TGTGCCAGCAGTGAAACGGGGGGTTCTGGGGTTTCACCCCTCCACTTT.

The rearrangement uses TRBV4-2 and TRBJ1-1; D remains ambiguous. Deletions cut 0 bases from V and 1 base from J, with 12 bases between. This CDR3 spans 16 amino acids. Germline values: CDR1 LGHNA, CDR2 YNFKEQ. As DNA, the CDR3 is TGTGCCAGCAGCCAAGATACCCCGGCCGGGAACACTGAAGCTTTCTTT. Protein sequence: CASSQDTPAGNTEAFF.

The chain has TRBV5-1 and TRBJ1-1; D call uncertain. Germline V gene data show CDR1 as SGHRS and CDR2 as YFSETQ. The CDR3 length is 11 residues. Trimming pared 6 bases from V and 2 bases from J, leaving 5 bases between. CDR3 DNA sequence: TGCGCCAGCAAAGAAAACACTGAAGCTTTCTTT. Its translation: CASKENTEAFF.

This chain uses TRBV27 with TRBJ2-2; the D call may be TRBD1 or TRBD2 (6 bases each). Deletions cut 5 bases from V and 4 bases from J, with 14 bases between. The CDR3 extends over 15 amino acids. The germline gives CDR1 MNHEY, CDR2 SMNVEV (reference sequence). Written as DNA, the CDR3 is TGTGCCAGCAGTCCCTCGAGGGGGGTCACCGGGGAGCTGTTTTTT. It encodes CASSPSRGVTGELFF.

The rearrangement joins TRBV7-8 to TRBJ2-3, with no clear D. CDR3 length: 11 amino acids. The V end lost 2 bases, the J end lost 3 bases, and 0 bases lay between the germline ends. CDR1 and CDR2 (germline): SGHVS, FQNEAQ. The CDR3 nucleotides read TGTGCCAGCAGCTTAACAGATACGCAGTATTTT. It yields the protein CASSLTDTQYF.

The V and J genes are TRBV27 and TRBJ1-6; 7 bases match TRBD1. V dropped 6 bases and J dropped 3; count of bases not matched to a gene: 8. Germline lookup yields CDR1 MNHEY and CDR2 SMNVEV (reference sequence). The CDR3 runs 16 residues. The CDR3: CASSRTGSFYNSPLHF. The CDR3 DNA is TGTGCCAGCAGCCGGACAGGATCCTTCTATAATTCACCCCTCCACTTT.

The count of this clone is one. V and J are TRBV18 and TRBJ1-2; D not resolved. This CDR3 is 14 amino acids long. From germline, CDR1 is KGHSH and CDR2 LQKENI. V lost 2 bases and J lost 0, with 7 bases in between. DNA of the CDR3: TGTGCCAGCTCACCAGAGACGGCTAACTATGGCTACACCTTC. Translation gives CASSPETANYGYTF.

The chain carries TRBV27 and TRBJ1-3; D not certain. V was pared by 4 bases and J by 3 bases, with 7 bases between. Germline V gene data show CDR1 as MNHEY and CDR2 as SMNVEV (reference sequence). The CDR3 is made up of 13 amino acids. The chain's CDR3 is CASSSLFGNTIYF. The CDR3 DNA reads as TGTGCCAGCAGTTCCTTATTTGGAAACACCATATATTTT.

The rearrangement joins TRBV19 to TRBJ1-1; unclear D gene. V was shortened by 9 bases and J by 0 bases, with 8 bases between the two germline ends. Germline loops: CDR1 LNHDA, CDR2 SQIVND (reference sequence). CDR3 length: 12 residues. CDR3 sequence: CASRFMNTEAFF. The CDR3 DNA follows: TGTGCCAGCAGATTCATGAACACTGAAGCTTTCTTT.

V usage is TRBV19 and J usage is TRBJ1-2; D perhaps matches TRBD1 (6 bases). The ends were cut back, 5 bases at V and 5 bases at J, with 9 bases in the middle. Germline loops: CDR1 LNHDA, CDR2 SQIVND (reference sequence). The CDR3 totals 12 residues. The CDR3 is CASSPQGYGYTF. For the CDR3, the DNA is TGTGCCAGTAGTCCCCAGGGGTATGGCTACACCTTC.

The V call is TRBV5-6, the J call TRBJ1-3, with D hard to call. CDR1 and CDR2 from the germline V gene are SGHDT and YYEEEE. This CDR3 is built from 11 residues. The V end lost 3 bases, the J end lost 4 bases, and 2 bases lay between the germline ends. As DNA, the CDR3 is TGTGCCAGCAGCTCCGGAAACACCATATATTTT. Translated, it gives CASSSGNTIYF. The full variable domain, rest sourced from reference TRBV5-6 and TRBJ1-3, is DAGVTQSPTHLIKTRGQQVTLRCSPKSGHDTVSWYQQALGQGPQFIFQYYEEEERQRGNFPDRFSGHQFPNYSSELNVNALLLGDSALYLCASSSGNTIYFGEGSWLTVV.

The chain recombines TRBV10-1 with TRBJ1-5; D is uncertain. Trimming pared 8 bases from V and 0 bases from J, leaving 5 bases between. Germline assignment: CDR1 WNHNN and CDR2 SYGVQD (reference sequence). The CDR3 totals 12 residues. The CDR3 bases are TGCGCCAGCCTCTCTAGCAATCAGCCCCAGCATTTT. It specifies CASLSSNQPQHF.

The gene calls are TRBV7-9 and TRBJ2-7; no clear D gene. Germline assignment: CDR1 SEHNR and CDR2 FQNEAQ (reference sequence). The CDR3 sequence is 13 residues long. Trimming stripped 3 bases from V and 3 bases from J, with 9 bases between. The CDR3 DNA reads as TGTGCCAGCAGCTTGCCAGGAGACTACGAGCAGTACTTC. Its protein product is CASSLPGDYEQYF.

In its sample, this clone was seen once. This CDR3 reads CAWSSLTGDITGYTF. CDR3 DNA sequence: TGTGCCTGGAGTTCCTTGACAGGGGATATAACTGGCTACACCTTC. This chain joins TRBV30 and TRBJ1-2; 8 bases agree with TRBD1. V shed 2 bases, J shed 7 bases, and the junction held 12 bases outside the gene matches. CDR1 and CDR2 from the germline V gene are GTSNPN and SVGIG (reference sequence). The CDR3 is 15 amino acids.

The chain uses TRBV27 and TRBJ2-7, with D hard to call. The CDR3 contains 14 residues. V was pared by 7 bases and J by 1 base, with 14 bases between. Germline V CDR1 and CDR2: MNHEY, SMNVEV (reference sequence). CDR3 in amino acids: CASIKELPSYEQYF. DNA for the CDR3: TGTGCCAGCATTAAGGAGCTACCTTCCTACGAGCAGTACTTC.

The rearrangement joins TRBV29-1 to TRBJ2-1; 7 nucleotides line up with TRBD1. The germline V gene encodes CDR1 SQVTM and CDR2 ANQGSEA. This CDR3 region has 12 residues. Trimming took 6 bases from V and 3 from J; bases not matched to a gene: 2. CDR3 in DNA: TGCAGCGTCTGGGACAGCTACAATGAGCAGTTCTTC. Translating gives CSVWDSYNEQFF.

CDR3 sequence: CASSQELAAEQYF. Here the CDR3 DNA reads TGTGCCAGCAGCCAAGAACTAGCTGCCGAGCAGTACTTC. This sequence joins TRBV3-1 (or the pseudogene TRBV3-2) and TRBJ2-7; D might be TRBD2 (6 bases). This CDR3 has 13 amino acids. Germline-derived CDR1 and CDR2 are LGHDT and YNNKEL (reference sequence). Trimming removed 0 bases at V and 6 bases at J, with 9 bases between.